Following are 4 T cell receptor beta chains from one sample sequenced in a study of blood T cell repertoires in COVID-19. Sequencing used immunoSEQ multiplex PCR; TCRdb keeps in-frame clones, though not all of them. The table lists around 64,000 clones, around nine tenths of them singletons, with around 20% in the top ten. The sequencing sample was made of peripheral blood. Every receptor here comes from a woman of 80 years or more with acute or convalescent COVID-19.

This chain connects TRBV12-3 or TRBV12-4 to TRBJ2-3, with a possible D match to TRBD2 (6 bases). CDR3 size: 12 residues. V was clipped by 2 bases and J by 6 bases, with 6 bases between them. CDR3: CASSLLADTQYF. The CDR3 nucleotides read TGTGCCAGCAGTTTACTAGCGGATACGCAGTATTTT.

This clone was seen only once. The gene calls are TRBV6-1 and TRBJ1-1; 7 bases match TRBD1. Germline CDR1 is MNHNS and CDR2 is SASEGT. The CDR3 extends over 14 amino acids. The V and J ends lost 4 bases and 5 bases, in that order; junction bases with no gene match: 7. The CDR3 sequence: CASSGQQGTTEAFF. DNA of the CDR3: TGTGCCAGCAGTGGACAACAGGGGACTACTGAAGCTTTCTTT.

This clone showed up just once. J is TRBJ2-3 and V is TRBV3-1 (or the pseudogene TRBV3-2); 14 bases line up with TRBD2. V lost 3 bases and J lost 2; bases outside the gene matches: 4. CDR1 is LGHDT and CDR2 is YNNKEL in the germline V gene (reference sequence). The CDR3 contains 17 residues. CDR3 sequence reads: CASSQRLAGGITDTQYF. In nucleotides, the CDR3 is TGTGCCAGCAGCCAGAGACTAGCGGGGGGGATCACAGATACGCAGTATTTT.

J is TRBJ2-2 and V is TRBV5-1; maybe TRBD2 (5 bases). This CDR3 has 16 residues. Trimming took 0 bases from V and 1 from J, leaving 10 bases between them. Germline CDR1 is SGHRS and CDR2 is YFSETQ. In DNA, the CDR3 is TGCGCCAGCAGCTTGGGTGGACGGGGGAACACCGGGGAGCTGTTTTTT. Translating it yields CASSLGGRGNTGELFF.